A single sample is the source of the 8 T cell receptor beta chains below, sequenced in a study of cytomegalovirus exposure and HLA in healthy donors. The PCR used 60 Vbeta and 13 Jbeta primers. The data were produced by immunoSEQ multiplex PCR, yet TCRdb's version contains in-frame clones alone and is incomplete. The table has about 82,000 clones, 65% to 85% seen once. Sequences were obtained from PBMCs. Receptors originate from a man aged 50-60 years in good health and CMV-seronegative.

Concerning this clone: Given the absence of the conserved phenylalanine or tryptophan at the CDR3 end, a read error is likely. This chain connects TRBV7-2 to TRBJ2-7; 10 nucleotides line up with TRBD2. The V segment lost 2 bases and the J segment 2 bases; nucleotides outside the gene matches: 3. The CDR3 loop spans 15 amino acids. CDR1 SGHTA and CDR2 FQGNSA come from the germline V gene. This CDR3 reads CASSLHSGGAYEQYL. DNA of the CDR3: TGTGCCAGCAGCTTACACAGCGGGGGGGCCTACGAGCAGTACCTC.

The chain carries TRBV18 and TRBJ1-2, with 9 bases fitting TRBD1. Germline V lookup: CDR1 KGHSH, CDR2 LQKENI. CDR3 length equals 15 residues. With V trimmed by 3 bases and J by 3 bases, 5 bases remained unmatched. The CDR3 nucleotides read TGTGCCAGCTCACCCTCAGGACAGGGGTACTATGGCTACACCTTC. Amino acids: CASSPSGQGYYGYTF.

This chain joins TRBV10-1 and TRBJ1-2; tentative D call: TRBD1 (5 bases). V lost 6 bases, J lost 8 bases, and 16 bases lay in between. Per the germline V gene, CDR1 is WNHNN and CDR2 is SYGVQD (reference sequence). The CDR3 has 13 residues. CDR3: CASSPDRAGGYTF. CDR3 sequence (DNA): TGCGCCAGCAGCCCCGACAGAGCGGGAGGCTACACCTTC.

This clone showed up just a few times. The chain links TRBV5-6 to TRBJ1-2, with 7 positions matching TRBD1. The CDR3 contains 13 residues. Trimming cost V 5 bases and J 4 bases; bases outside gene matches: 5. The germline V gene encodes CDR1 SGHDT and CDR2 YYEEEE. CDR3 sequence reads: CASRRTGVYGYTF. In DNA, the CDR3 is TGTGCCAGCAGGAGAACAGGGGTCTATGGCTACACCTTC.

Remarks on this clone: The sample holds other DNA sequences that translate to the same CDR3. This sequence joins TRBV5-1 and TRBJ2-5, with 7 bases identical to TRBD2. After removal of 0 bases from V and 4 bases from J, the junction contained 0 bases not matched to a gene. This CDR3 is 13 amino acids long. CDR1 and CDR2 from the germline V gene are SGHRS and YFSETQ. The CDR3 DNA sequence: TGCGCCAGCAGCTTGGGGGGGGGAGAGACCCAGTACTTC. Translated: CASSLGGGETQYF.

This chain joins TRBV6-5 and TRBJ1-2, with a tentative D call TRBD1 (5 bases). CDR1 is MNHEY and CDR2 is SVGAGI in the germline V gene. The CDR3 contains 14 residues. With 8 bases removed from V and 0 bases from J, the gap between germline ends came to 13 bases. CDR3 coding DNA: TGTGCCAGCTATAGGGGTGGAGCTAACTATGGCTACACCTTC. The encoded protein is CASYRGGANYGYTF.

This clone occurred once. As DNA, the CDR3 is TGTGCCAGCAGACAGGGGACCGGGGAGCTGTTTTTT. Its translation: CASRQGTGELFF. The chain recombines TRBV2 with TRBJ2-2; 7 nucleotides line up with TRBD1. The junction had 0 bases not matched to a gene; V was cut back by 6 bases and J by 5 bases. This CDR3 is 12 amino acids long. Germline V CDR1 and CDR2: SNHLY, FYNNEI. Looking up the rest from reference TRBV2 and TRBJ2-2 gives the full variable domain: EPEVTQTPSHQVTQMGQEVILRCVPISNHLYFYWYRQILGQKVEFLVSFYNNEISEKSEIFDDQFSVERPDGSNFTLKIRSTKLEDSAMYFCASRQGTGELFFGEGSRLTVL.

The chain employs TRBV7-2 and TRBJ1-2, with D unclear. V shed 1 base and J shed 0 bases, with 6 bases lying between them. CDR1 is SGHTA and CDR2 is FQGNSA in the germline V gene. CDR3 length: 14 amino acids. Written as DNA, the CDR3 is TGTGCCAGCAGCTTAGTTTATACTAACTATGGCTACACCTTC. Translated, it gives CASSLVYTNYGYTF.